What follows are 19 T cell receptor beta chains derived from one specimen sequenced in a study of T-cell reconstitution after alpha-beta-depleted transplantation in children. For TCRbeta, the library was prepared with unique molecular identifiers. MiXCR was run by TCRdb on the PCR reads, yielding one entry per CDR3 protein. The sample lists 80,000 or so distinct CDR3 sequences; approximately 14% were seen once. Sequencing was performed on PBMCs, mostly from graft donor cells, taken 180 days after TCRalphabeta/CD19-depleted stem cell transplant. All receptors come from a male patient aged 2 to 9 who had a stem cell transplant for acute lymphoblastic leukemia, so the T cells may come from the graft donor.

This chain connects TRBV10-3 to TRBJ2-7, with TRBD2 matching over 11 bases. The germline V gene encodes CDR1 ENHRY and CDR2 SYGVKD. V shed 4 bases, J shed 2 bases, and the junction held 13 bases outside the gene matches. This CDR3 region has 18 residues. CDR3 DNA sequence: TGTGCCATCAGTGGAGGGCTAGCGGGAGGCGCGGCCCCCTACGAGCAGTACTTC. Translating it yields CAISGGLAGGAAPYEQYF.

The V gene is TRBV20-1, the J gene TRBJ2-3, with 8 nucleotides matching TRBD1. V was clipped by 6 bases and J by 3 bases; unmatched bases: 8. Germline-derived CDR1 and CDR2 are DFQATT and SNEGSKA (reference sequence). The CDR3 consists of 14 residues. CDR3 DNA sequence: TGCAGTGCCCGGGACAGGTTACGGACAGATACGCAGTATTTT. Translation: CSARDRLRTDTQYF.

This clonotype has more than one count but fewer than ten. The CDR3 region is CASSPTRVRTDTQYF. In nucleotides, the CDR3 is TGCGCCAGCAGCCCCACGAGGGTGCGAACAGATACGCAGTATTTT. The chain joins TRBV5-1 to TRBJ2-3, with D possibly TRBD2 on 5 matching bases. Germline V gene lookup returns CDR1 SGHRS and CDR2 YFSETQ. The V gene lost 4 bases and the J gene lost 3 bases, with 15 bases spanning the gap. The CDR3 length is 15 residues.

The rearrangement links TRBV5-6 to TRBJ2-7; a weak D match, TRBD2 (5 bases). Germline lookup yields CDR1 SGHDT and CDR2 YYEEEE. V was trimmed by 4 bases and J by 4 bases, leaving 9 bases between them. The CDR3 sequence is 12 residues long. The CDR3 sequence is CASSPREYEQYF. The CDR3 nucleotides read TGTGCCAGCAGCCCAAGGGAGTACGAGCAGTACTTC.

This sequence joins TRBV28 and TRBJ2-7; tentatively, D is TRBD1 (6 bases). The CDR3 runs 14 residues. V shed 3 bases and J shed 3 bases, with 12 bases lying between them. Germline lookup yields CDR1 MDHEN and CDR2 SYDVKM. The CDR3 bases are TGTGCCAGCAGTTTTGCGCCACAGGGCTACGAGCAGTACTTC. Translating it yields CASSFAPQGYEQYF.

This clonotype came up many times. V and J are TRBV12-3 or TRBV12-4 and TRBJ2-7; 8 nucleotides line up with TRBD1. V dropped 3 bases and J dropped 0; count of bases not matched to a gene: 4. The CDR3 contains 15 residues. The CDR3 DNA follows: TGTGCCAGCAGTTTGCCGGGACAGGTCTCCTACGAGCAGTACTTC. The encoded protein is CASSLPGQVSYEQYF.

The chain combines TRBV5-1 with TRBJ2-5; tentatively, D is TRBD1 (5 bases). The CDR3 is 14 residues long. CDR1 is SGHRS, CDR2 YFSETQ, per germline. Trimming took 0 bases from V and 4 from J, leaving 10 bases between them. The CDR3 nucleotides are TGCGCCAGCAGCTTGGCGGCAGGGCCAGAGACCCAGTACTTC. Protein sequence: CASSLAAGPETQYF. Combining the CDR3 with reference TRBV5-1 and TRBJ2-5 gives the whole variable domain KAGVTQTPRYLIKTRGQQVTLSCSPISGHRSVSWYQQTPGQGLQFLFEYFSETQRNKGNFPGRFSGRQFSNSRSEMNVSTLELGDSALYLCASSLAAGPETQYFGPGTRLLVL.

The V and J genes are TRBV6-2 or TRBV6-3 and TRBJ2-7; 16 bases fit TRBD2. The junction had 6 bases not matched to a gene; V was cut back by 4 bases and J by 3 bases. The CDR3 extends over 17 amino acids. Germline V gives CDR1 MNHEY, CDR2 SVGEGT. The DNA for the CDR3 is TGTGCCAGCAGTTCGTTGGGACTAGCGGGAGGGGACTACGAGCAGTACTTC. It is translated as CASSSLGLAGGDYEQYF.

This clonotype was seen ten or more times. The chain combines TRBV10-3 with TRBJ1-2; D may be TRBD1 (5 bases). Germline V gene sequence: CDR1 ENHRY, CDR2 SYGVKD. V lost 2 bases, J lost 8 bases, and 9 bases lay in between. The CDR3 length is 12 residues. In nucleotides, the CDR3 is TGTGCCATCAGTGAGGCAGGGAAAGGCTACACCTTC. Its protein product is CAISEAGKGYTF.

A few counts support this clonotype. The chain has TRBV30 and TRBJ1-5; D is unclear. Germline V CDR1 and CDR2: GTSNPN, SVGIG (reference sequence). There are 13 residues in the CDR3. The V end was cut by 4 bases, the J end by 4 bases, with 11 bases between. The CDR3 DNA sequence: TGTGCCTGGACCCCTAGAGGAAATCAGCCCCAGCATTTT. Translation gives CAWTPRGNQPQHF.

The chain employs TRBV6-5 and TRBJ2-5; 13 nucleotides match TRBD2. With 2 bases clipped from V and 2 bases from J, the junction kept 2 bases outside the gene matches. Germline CDR1 is MNHEY and CDR2 is SVGAGI. The CDR3 sequence is 16 residues long. DNA of the CDR3: TGTGCCAGCAGTTACCCGACTAGCGGGGGGCAAGAGACCCAGTACTTC. Residues: CASSYPTSGGQETQYF.

Ten or more counts support this clonotype. The chain carries TRBV7-2 and TRBJ2-2, with a tentative D call TRBD1 (6 bases). V was shortened by 1 base and J by 4 bases, with 10 bases between the two germline ends. CDR3 length: 15 residues. Germline CDR1 and CDR2: SGHTA and FQGNSA. CDR3 in DNA: TGTGCCAGCAGCTTAGTGGGACAACCCACCGGGGAGCTGTTTTTT. Encoded protein: CASSLVGQPTGELFF.

This clonotype was picked up one time. The chain combines TRBV10-3 with TRBJ1-2; TRBD1 might be the D (6 bases). The germline V and J ends were trimmed by 6 bases and 12 bases, with 26 bases remaining between them. The CDR3 has 15 residues. Germline V gene sequence: CDR1 ENHRY, CDR2 SYGVKD. The CDR3 here is CAISGGGRGGGGDTF. In nucleotides, the CDR3 is TGTGCCATCAGCGGCGGTGGCAGGGGCGGTGGAGGCGACACCTTC.

This clonotype was counted a few times. The chain employs TRBV7-3 and TRBJ1-5; D ambiguous. There are 14 residues in the CDR3. CDR1 and CDR2 (germline): SGHTA, FQGTGA. Trimming took 0 bases from V and 1 from J, leaving 4 bases between them. CDR3 protein: CASSLTESNQPQHF. As DNA, the CDR3 is TGTGCCAGCAGCTTAACCGAGAGCAATCAGCCCCAGCATTTT.

This clonotype was found a few times. V is TRBV7-9 and J is TRBJ2-7, with D possibly being TRBD2 (6 bases). CDR1 and CDR2 from the germline V gene are SEHNR and FQNEAQ (reference sequence). The CDR3 sequence is 15 residues long. Trimming took 3 bases from V and 4 from J, leaving 16 bases between them. This CDR3 is CASSLLPGSGYEQYF. The CDR3 DNA is TGTGCCAGCAGCTTGCTCCCCGGGAGCGGATACGAGCAGTACTTC.

This chain links TRBV5-1 with TRBJ2-6, with D maybe TRBD1 (5 bases). V was shortened by 2 bases and J by 2 bases, with 11 bases between the two germline ends. The CDR3 has 16 amino acids. Germline-derived CDR1 and CDR2 are SGHRS and YFSETQ. The CDR3 loop reads CASSFGASTGANVLTF. CDR3 in DNA: TGCGCCAGCAGCTTTGGGGCCTCTACTGGGGCCAACGTCCTGACTTTC.

The chain uses TRBV7-2 and TRBJ2-7; the match to TRBD2 covers 7 bases. Losses at the gene ends were 0 bases for V and 7 bases for J; bases not matched to a gene: 12. Germline assignment: CDR1 SGHTA and CDR2 FQGNSA. This CDR3 has 16 residues. The CDR3 DNA follows: TGTGCCAGCAGCTTAGCGCGACTAGCCGAGGCCGGGGAGCAGTACTTC. Protein: CASSLARLAEAGEQYF.

This clonotype was detected only a few times. It may be a read error: a sequence one base away is much more abundant. The chain combines TRBV4-1 with TRBJ2-3; perhaps D is TRBD1 or TRBD2 (5 bases each). The CDR3 covers 15 residues. V was shortened by 0 bases and J by 2 bases, with 9 bases between the two germline ends. Germline V gene lookup returns CDR1 MGHRA and CDR2 YSYEKL. The CDR3, as DNA: TGCGCCAGCAGCCAAGAGGGGGTACCCACAGATACGCAGTATTTT. Residues: CASSQEGVPTDTQYF.

A few counts support this clonotype. The chain couples TRBV7-2 to TRBJ2-1, with 9 bases that match TRBD2. J lost 4 bases, V lost 5 bases, and 9 bases had no gene match. Germline assignment: CDR1 SGHTA and CDR2 FQGNSA. The CDR3 is made up of 16 amino acids. The CDR3 protein is CASSPRRSGGYNEQFF. CDR3 bases: TGTGCCAGCAGCCCCCGCAGGAGCGGGGGGTACAATGAGCAGTTCTTC.